Below are 3 T cell receptor beta chains sequenced from a single sample in a study of control samples from healthy donors and cancer patients. The method was immunoSEQ multiplex PCR; TCRdb's version includes in-frame clones alone and lacks a portion of them. In the table there are around 23,000 clones, approximately 85% of which are singletons. The sequencing sample was made of PBMCs. Receptor source: a man aged 60-69 years with head and neck cancer.

CDR3 nucleotide sequence: TGTGCCAGCAGTCCCAGATTCCCCGGGGAGCTGTTTTTT. Translated, it gives CASSPRFPGELFF. The J gene is TRBJ2-2, the V gene TRBV28; D unclear. The CDR3 extends over 13 amino acids. Trimming shortened V by 5 bases and J by 6 bases, and 10 bases separated the two germline ends. From germline, CDR1 is MDHEN and CDR2 SYDVKM.

In its sample, this clone was seen once. The CDR3: CASSSTSSGRETQYF. As DNA, the CDR3 is TGTGCCAGCTCTTCGACCTCTTCGGGCCGAGAGACCCAGTACTTC. V is TRBV18 and J is TRBJ2-5; no clear D gene. Trimming stripped 6 bases from V and 4 bases from J, with 18 bases between. CDR3 length: 15 amino acids. Germline assignment: CDR1 KGHSH and CDR2 LQKENI.

The chain combines TRBV11-2 with TRBJ1-1; D remains ambiguous. Germline-derived CDR1 and CDR2 are SGHAT and FQNNGV. Between the trimmed V and J ends, which lost 5 bases and 11 bases, there was a span of 18 bases. This CDR3 has 13 amino acids. The CDR3 nucleotides are TGTGCCAGCAGCCTTGCAGGCGAATTTGACGCTTTCTTT. Translating gives CASSLAGEFDAFF. The full variable domain, with the rest looked up from reference TRBV11-2 and TRBJ1-1, is EAGVAQSPRYKIIEKRQSVAFWCNPISGHATLYWYQQILGQGPKLLIQFQNNGVVDDSQLPKDRFSAERLKGVDSTLKIQPAKLEDSAVYLCASSLAGEFDAFFGQGTRLTVV.